Here is one T cell receptor (beta chain) with its context. The antigen it binds to is not known. No base-level quality is on record; no much larger clone is a single base apart. Library preparation was by the immunoSEQ multiplex PCR assay. For the multiplex PCR, a mixture combining 60 forward primers for TCR Vbeta segments and 13 reverse primers for TCR Jbeta segments was used. Amplification of the CDR3 region of rearranged TCR beta genes was performed with a multiplex PCR assay on genomic DNA. On the Illumina HiSeq System, the amplified TCR beta libraries were sequenced as 87-base-pair reads. In the original analysis: In a later analysis, some 80 million unique TCR beta chains were counted across the roughly 700 repertoires, and around 11 million of these chains were shared by at least two donors. A nearest-neighbor algorithm error-corrected the raw reads and collapsed the reads into unique sequences, merging closely related sequences to remove PCR and sequencing errors. CDR3 sequences were aligned to IMGT reference sequences to assign V, D and J gene segments. For a sequence to be retained, a match of at least six nucleotides to both a V gene segment and a J gene segment was required. Rearrangements were classified as productive when the CDR3 lacked stop codons and remained in frame with V and J, and all other rearrangements were classified as non-productive. Following IMGT convention, CDR3 was defined as the stretch from the second conserved V-encoded cysteine up to the conserved J-encoded phenylalanine. Sequences without an unambiguous match to a single V gene segment were excluded from the earlier analysis of approximately 560 of the donors. An earlier analysis of about 600 of the donors called V segments functional above 56.7% productive rearrangements and segregating when the between-donor standard deviation exceeded 5%. A statistical classification framework was built to diagnose cytomegalovirus status from the catalog of TCR beta chain sequences. A later analysis assigned V and J genes by comparing TCR nucleotide sequences with IMGT/GENE-DB human TR gene sequences. A later analysis assigned CDR3 sequences and most-parsimonious VDJ recombination scenarios with the TCRdist pipeline. In a later analysis, each TCR beta chain was defined by its CDR3 amino acid sequence together with its V-gene family, and reads lacking a unique V-gene family were excluded. As a way to deal with suspected cross-contamination and a sequencing artifact, a later analysis dropped roughly 620 nucleotide sequences that were highly shared and had low generation probability. In a later analysis, a clonal expansion index for each public chain was calculated from normalized within-repertoire ranks of inferred template counts. Generation probabilities in a later analysis came from a VDJ recombination model fitted to out-of-frame rearrangements, and those results were checked against IGoR. In a later analysis, TCR-TCR, TCR-HLA and TCR-CMV co-occurrence was scored with hypergeometric tests, and a repertoire-size bias correction was applied to TCR pairs. In a later analysis, false discovery rates were estimated by permuting HLA or CMV assignments 20 times. In a later analysis, co-occurring TCRs were grouped using DBSCAN, with TCRdist sequence similarity added in when clustering inside HLA-allele-positive subsets. Repertoires with fewer than 30,000 or more than 120,000 public chains, plus five repertoires with anomalous nucleotide sharing, were excluded from co-occurrence clustering. TCRdb took this table from immuneACCESS and kept in-frame rearrangements with V and J called. Such tables lack part of the clones; where checked against another copy, unresolved V genes explain under half of the gap, and the rest is unexplained. The V and J calls and the clone size are those of that table, but D and trimming were determined from the DNA. This sample holds about 140,000 clones; around 84% were observed only once. The ten largest clones take up around 2.5% of the sample.

The data originate from a study of cytomegalovirus exposure and HLA in healthy donors (dated by TCRdb to about 2017). General notes on the study: An earlier analysis of under 600 of the donors reported more than 250 Gb of sequence data and about 100 million unique TCR beta sequences from roughly 180 million T cells. Roughly 300 gigabases of sequencing data and 91 million or so unique TCR sequences made up an early release that covered over 550 HLA-typed donors. Of the roughly 390 genotyped donors, 65% to 90% were placed in the genetic ancestry cluster associated with self-reported Caucasian donors. The study aimed to test whether signatures of past pathogen exposure could be identified by cataloging public T cell receptors. Using immunosequencing, the study profiled T cell repertoires from 500 to 800 subjects and related those repertoires to cytomegalovirus serostatus. Along with the approximately 700-subject first cohort, a separate validation cohort of over a hundred different subjects was used. High-throughput TCR immunosequencing, statistical association of individual TCRs with disease status, and machine learning were combined to predict cytomegalovirus infection status. A later analysis re-examined previously published TCR beta repertoires from around 670 donors and added high-resolution HLA genotyping to investigate patterns of TCR occurrence. The later analysis used no new phenotypic data to find candidate immune exposures, relying instead on TCR beta sequences and their occurrence across donors. In an earlier analysis of 587 of the donors, high-throughput TCR beta sequencing was used to judge whether each TCR beta V gene segment behaved as functional or pseudogenic. Alongside the repertoire data, information on donor age, sex, ethnicity and CMV serostatus was compiled. A later genetic analysis took genome-wide SNP genotypes for about 65% of the roughly 670 donors and used that subset as a discovery cohort. Every repertoire in the discovery cohort had been generated on one and the same sequencing platform. Both class I and class II loci were covered by HLA typing, at four-digit resolution. The number of donors typed differed by locus, with about 629-630 for A, B, C, DRB1 and DQB1, 522 for DQA1, 600 to 610 for DPA1, and roughly 450 for DPB1. Roughly 5 DR-DQ haplotypes were handled as single units for association and clustering because linkage in the cohort was strong. Among some 410 genotyped donors of the cohort, an average of roughly 230,000 unique TCR beta nucleotide sequences was sequenced per donor, of which roughly 17% were non-productive.

The cohort consisted of fewer than 700 healthy bone marrow donors. Cohort members were all nominally healthy when sampled, although unrecorded immune exposures were likely present. The donor tested CMV seronegative and was one of the 352 seronegative cohort members. Every donor gave a peripheral blood sample, and the peripheral blood mononuclear cells from that sample were used for TCR beta sequencing. Genomic DNA extraction from the blood cell samples was performed with the Qiagen DNeasy Blood Extraction Kit. The germline V end is reduced by 4 bases and the J end by 2 bases; junction bases left unmatched: 3. CDR1 and CDR2, looked up from the germline V gene, are SGHRS and YFSETQ. The CDR3 sequence holds 14 residues, the cysteine and phenylalanine included. Just the 42-base CDR3 DNA is kept, in frame starting at base 1. What the research found in general, with its limitations: Compared with the roughly 710-donor mean, donors in an Asian-associated ancestry cluster had fewer N-insertions in productive TCRs, according to a later genetic analysis. In both the original and validation cohorts, the classifier was reported to diagnose cytomegalovirus status with high specificity and sensitivity. A few of the identified cytomegalovirus-associated TCR beta chains were confirmed in vitro to be specific for cytomegalovirus antigens. The authors suggested that the approach could potentially be extended to other disease states and immunological phenotypes. Because some donors lacked HLA typing at each locus, the association tests relied only on the typed subset. This cohort had only TCR beta chains sequenced, and the lack of alpha or paired-chain data limited which features could be detected. Presence/absence analyses assumed roughly uniform sequencing depth across donors, an assumption that may not hold. A later analysis reported that several top co-occurrence clusters appeared linked to parvovirus B19, influenza, CMV and Epstein-Barr virus. A further reported finding was that TCR beta sequences accurately predicted the HLA-A and HLA-B alleles for most subjects in the first cohort. A later analysis found that TCR association rates varied across HLA loci, with DRB1 alleles showing the most associated TCRs and HLA-C alleles the fewest. In an earlier analysis of some 500 of the donors, most TCR beta V segments were observed in productive rearrangements about 87% or about 30% of the time, broadly matching IMGT annotations. CMV serostatus was the only immune exposure information available for the cohort. The study listed 164 TCR beta chains as associated with cytomegalovirus. Because counts were too low, seventeen rarely observed V segments, including chromosome 9 orphons, were excluded from the earlier analysis of around 640 of the donors. Correlated functional status among segregating V segments might reflect linkage disequilibrium, but an unknown experimental factor could not be ruled out. Specific HLA alleles were associated with roughly 16,000 TCR beta sequences at a false discovery rate of 0.05 in a later analysis. A group of highly shared sequence variants was considered likely to be a technical artifact of the sequencing pipeline. In a later analysis, HLA-associated TCR beta chains were found to be more clonally expanded and to have lower generation probabilities than equally common non-associated chains. V-gene and J-gene trimming of TCR beta chains was associated with a missense DCLRE1C variant in a later genetic analysis, and the association was replicated in an independent cohort. When HLA alleles, especially DR and DQ, strongly co-occurred, TCR associations were difficult to assign to individual alleles. According to a later analysis, most CMV-associated TCR beta chains appeared to be HLA-restricted, and the HLA associations seemed to be driven largely by CMV exposure. Some IMGT-functional V segments, including TRBV6-2 and TRBV6-3, could not be told apart with the 87-base-pair reads, so those segments were excluded. Most TCR sequences were observed very rarely across donors, whereas some public TCRs were present in many individuals.

The sequence links TRBV5-1 to TRBJ1-3, with TRBD1 matching 7 junction bases. Sequenced sample: PBMCs. The TCR sequence derives from a man aged 50 to 60 in good health and CMV-seronegative. The CDR3 loop reads CASSQGGPGNTIYF. Here is the DNA: TGCGCCAGCAGCCAAGGGGGCCCTGGAAACACCATATATTTT.